These 25 T cell receptor beta chains were sequenced from one sample in a study of blood T cell repertoires in COVID-19. Generated by immunoSEQ multiplex PCR, the TCRdb table keeps only in-frame clones and is missing some. The sample yields about 160,000 clones, about four fifths seen once. Sequenced: peripheral blood. The receptors come from a woman aged 60-75 years with COVID-19, enrolled during active disease.

The V gene is TRBV5-6, the J gene TRBJ1-5; the D gene is possibly TRBD1 (6 bases). V was cut by 2 bases and J by 3 bases, with 9 bases left in between. The CDR3 is 14 residues long. Germline lookup yields CDR1 SGHDT and CDR2 YYEEEE. The CDR3 region has the DNA TGTGCCAGCAGCTTTTGGACAGTCAATCAGCCCCAGCATTTT. It translates to CASSFWTVNQPQHF.

The V gene is TRBV5-6, the J gene TRBJ1-1; D is perhaps TRBD1 (6 bases). The CDR3 runs to 17 residues. Germline CDR1 and CDR2: SGHDT and YYEEEE. Trimming took 0 bases from V and 1 from J, leaving 16 bases between them. The CDR3 loop is CASSLVGGPYSNTEAFF. In DNA, the CDR3 is TGTGCCAGCAGCTTGGTGGGGGGGCCGTATTCGAACACTGAAGCTTTCTTT.

V gene TRBV5-1 combines with J gene TRBJ2-5; 12 nucleotides agree with TRBD2. Germline values: CDR1 SGHRS, CDR2 YFSETQ. Germline trimming cut 0 bases from V and 9 bases from J; bases unmatched to any gene: 9. The CDR3 is 16 residues long. CDR3 amino acids: CASSLVLTSGSKAQYF. The CDR3 DNA sequence: TGCGCCAGCAGCTTGGTCCTGACTAGCGGGAGTAAGGCCCAGTACTTC.

CDR3 protein: CASSSPGQRTAGELFF. The CDR3 DNA is TGTGCCAGCAGTTCCCCGGGACAGAGGACCGCCGGGGAGCTGTTTTTT. V usage is TRBV6-5 and J usage is TRBJ2-2, with 7 bases identical to TRBD1. CDR3 length equals 16 residues. Germline lookup yields CDR1 MNHEY and CDR2 SVGAGI. The V gene end was trimmed by 4 bases and the J gene end by 6 bases; junction bases not matched to a gene: 11.

The V call is TRBV2, the J call TRBJ2-5; D not resolved. Germline V CDR1 and CDR2: SNHLY, FYNNEI. The CDR3 contains 14 residues. V was clipped by 4 bases and J by 1 base, with 10 bases between them. The CDR3 loop is CASSGQRVQETQYF. The CDR3 bases are TGTGCCAGCAGTGGGCAGCGCGTCCAAGAGACCCAGTACTTC.

V and J are TRBV19 and TRBJ2-7; no clear D gene. Germline values: CDR1 LNHDA, CDR2 SQIVND (reference sequence). V lost 3 bases to trimming and J lost 3 bases, with 15 bases between them. There are 15 residues in the CDR3. The DNA for the CDR3 is TGTGCCAGTAGTATCGGAAATTGGGCGAACTACGAGCAGTACTTC. Protein product: CASSIGNWANYEQYF. The full variable domain, with the rest looked up from reference TRBV19 and TRBJ2-7, is DGGITQSPKYLFRKEGQNVTLSCEQNLNHDAMYWYRQDPGQGLRLIYYSQIVNDFQKGDIAEGYSVSREKKESFPLTVTSAQKNPTAFYLCASSIGNWANYEQYFGPGTRLTVT.

The gene calls are TRBV4-1 and TRBJ2-3, with D maybe TRBD1 (5 bases). CDR1 and CDR2 (germline): MGHRA, YSYEKL. The CDR3 runs to 17 residues. V lost 5 bases to trimming and J lost 1 base, with 19 bases between them. The CDR3: CASSTQGPASGTDTQYF. The CDR3 DNA sequence: TGCGCCAGCAGCACCCAGGGCCCTGCCAGTGGCACAGATACGCAGTATTTT.

The chain combines TRBV10-2 with TRBJ2-5; D may be TRBD2 (5 bases). The CDR3 contains 13 residues. Trimming removed 5 bases at V and 5 bases at J, with 12 bases between. CDR1 WSHSY and CDR2 SAAADI come from the germline V gene. CDR3 sequence: CASSFERGETQYF. CDR3 DNA: TGCGCCAGCAGTTTTGAGAGAGGGGAGACCCAGTACTTC.

V usage is TRBV2 and J usage is TRBJ2-5, with 11 bases fitting TRBD1. CDR3 size: 16 residues. The germline V gene has CDR1 SNHLY and CDR2 FYNNEI. J lost 7 bases, V lost 6 bases, and 13 bases had no gene match. CDR3 DNA sequence: TGTGCCAGCAGCTTCGGGACAGGGGGGGGCAAATGGACCCAGTACTTC. It encodes CASSFGTGGGKWTQYF.

The chain carries TRBV7-8 and TRBJ1-1; perhaps TRBD1 as D (6 bases). This CDR3 has 16 residues. CDR1 SGHVS and CDR2 FQNEAQ come from the germline V gene. The ends were cut back, 1 base at V and 0 bases at J, with 12 bases in the middle. Written as DNA, the CDR3 is TGTGCCAGCAGCTTAGACTCAGGGGTCCTGAACACTGAAGCTTTCTTT. Translated: CASSLDSGVLNTEAFF.

This chain connects TRBV28 to TRBJ1-2; D unresolved. The V gene lost 8 bases and the J gene lost 0 bases, with 10 bases spanning the gap. The CDR3 covers 13 residues. CDR1 is MDHEN and CDR2 is SYDVKM in the germline V gene. CDR3 sequence reads: CASYERANYGYTF. In nucleotides, the CDR3 is TGTGCCAGCTATGAGAGGGCTAACTATGGCTACACCTTC.

The J gene is TRBJ1-1, the V gene TRBV7-9; 9 bases are shared with TRBD1. Trimming cost V 4 bases and J 5 bases; bases outside gene matches: 8. The CDR3 has 15 amino acids. CDR1 is SEHNR and CDR2 is FQNEAQ in the germline V gene (reference sequence). Here the CDR3 reads CASSSYTGGVTEAFF. The CDR3 DNA is TGTGCCAGCAGCTCTTATACAGGGGGCGTGACTGAAGCTTTCTTT.

This sequence joins TRBV3-1 (or the pseudogene TRBV3-2) and TRBJ2-2; perhaps TRBD2 as D (6 bases). V was pared by 3 bases and J by 2 bases, with 13 bases between. Germline V gives CDR1 LGHDT, CDR2 YNNKEL (reference sequence). This CDR3 is 16 amino acids long. DNA for the CDR3: TGTGCCAGCAGCCATTTCTCTAGCGCAAACACCGGGGAGCTGTTTTTT. It specifies CASSHFSSANTGELFF.

The rearrangement joins TRBV3-1 (or the pseudogene TRBV3-2) to TRBJ1-2; D perhaps matches TRBD1 (5 bases). Trimming removed 4 bases at V and 0 bases at J, with 15 bases between. The CDR3 sequence is 16 residues long. Germline lookup yields CDR1 LGHDT and CDR2 YNNKEL (reference sequence). In DNA, the CDR3 is TGTGCCAGCAGCCTTGGGACTCTTACCTCTAACTATGGCTACACCTTC. Translation gives CASSLGTLTSNYGYTF.

The chain uses TRBV28 and TRBJ1-1, with 8 bases lining up with TRBD1. Germline V lookup: CDR1 MDHEN, CDR2 SYDVKM. After removal of 6 bases from V and 3 bases from J, the junction contained 9 bases not matched to a gene. The CDR3 is 15 amino acids. As DNA, the CDR3 is TGTGCCAGCAGGGACAGGGAAGGTAAGGACACTGAAGCTTTCTTT. This codes for CASRDREGKDTEAFF.

This chain links TRBV30 with TRBJ2-7, with TRBD2 matching over 9 bases. This CDR3 is built from 11 residues. V gave up 2 bases and J gave up 12 bases; unmatched junction bases: 5. Per the germline V gene, CDR1 is GTSNPN and CDR2 is SVGIG (reference sequence). This chain's CDR3 is CAWSTPSGAYF. CDR3 DNA sequence: TGTGCCTGGAGTACACCTAGCGGGGCGTACTTC. The whole variable domain, filled in from reference TRBV30 and TRBJ2-7, reads SQTIHQWPATLVQPVGSPLSLECTVEGTSNPNLYWYRQAAGRGLQLLFYSVGIGQISSEVPQNLSASRPQDRQFILSSKKLLLSDSGFYLCAWSTPSGAYFGPGTRLTVT.

This chain connects TRBV29-1 to TRBJ1-2; no firm D call. Trimming pared 6 bases from V and 3 bases from J, leaving 17 bases between. The germline V gene encodes CDR1 SQVTM and CDR2 ANQGSEA. The CDR3 totals 14 residues. The CDR3 spells CSVGKTGGDYGYTF. The CDR3 nucleotides are TGCAGCGTGGGCAAGACTGGTGGTGACTATGGCTACACCTTC.

Only a few counts were recorded for this clone. The genes are TRBV12-3 or TRBV12-4 and TRBJ1-6; no reliable D call. The CDR3 spans 12 residues. V gave up 3 bases and J gave up 8 bases, with 5 bases separating them. The CDR3 region has the DNA TGTGCCAGCAGTTTTATCTATTCACCCCTCCACTTT. Translation: CASSFIYSPLHF.

The CDR3 loop reads CASGQPQHF. The CDR3 region has the DNA TGTGCCTCAGGTCAGCCCCAGCATTTT. This sequence joins TRBV19 and TRBJ1-5; unclear D gene. This CDR3 comprises 9 residues. Germline V gene sequence: CDR1 LNHDA, CDR2 SQIVND (reference sequence). Between the trimmed V and J ends, which lost 11 bases and 6 bases, there was a span of 5 bases.

CDR3 sequence reads: CASSLEGVGTETQYF. In nucleotides, the CDR3 is TGTGCCAGCAGCTTGGAGGGGGTGGGGACGGAGACCCAGTACTTC. V gene TRBV5-8 combines with J gene TRBJ2-5, with D tentatively TRBD1 (6 bases). Between the trimmed V and J ends, which lost 0 bases and 5 bases, there was a span of 14 bases. CDR1 is SGHTS and CDR2 is YDEGEE in the germline V gene. The CDR3 is 15 residues long. The full variable domain, its missing parts supplied by reference TRBV5-8 and TRBJ2-5, is EAGVTQSPTHLIKTRGQQATLRCSPISGHTSVYWYQQALGLGLQFLLWYDEGEERNRGNFPPRFSGRQFPNYSSELNVNALELEDSALYLCASSLEGVGTETQYFGPGTRLLVL.

J is TRBJ2-5 and V is TRBV9; 11 bases agree with TRBD1. J lost 5 bases, V lost 3 bases, and 6 bases had no gene match. Per the germline V gene, CDR1 is SGDLS and CDR2 is YYNGEE. The CDR3 sequence is 15 residues long. In DNA form, the CDR3 reads TGTGCCAGCAGCGCAGGACAGGGGGCGTGGGAGACCCAGTACTTC. This translates into CASSAGQGAWETQYF.

This rearrangement joins TRBV28 to TRBJ1-5; no firm D call. This CDR3 is built from 12 residues. Looked up from germline, CDR1 is MDHEN and CDR2 is SYDVKM. The ends were cut back, 5 bases at V and 9 bases at J, with 11 bases in the middle. DNA of the CDR3: TGTGCCAGCAGTACTACCTCACGGCCCCAGCATTTT. Translated: CASSTTSRPQHF. Full variable domain (outside the CDR3, taken from reference TRBV28 and TRBJ1-5): DVKVTQSSRYLVKRTGEKVFLECVQDMDHENMFWYRQDPGLGLRLIYFSYDVKMKEKGDIPEGYSVSREKKERFSLILESASTNQTSMYLCASSTTSRPQHFGDGTRLSIL.

The chain is built from TRBV7-6 and TRBJ1-3; 10 bases align to TRBD1. CDR3 length: 19 residues. The ends lost 2 bases at V and 0 bases at J; junction bases unmatched: 10. The germline CDR1 and CDR2 sequences are SGHVS and FNYEAQ. Written as DNA, the CDR3 is TGTGCCAGCAGCTTACGTGGGACAGGGGTTTTTCGCTCTGGAAACACCATATATTTT. Amino acid sequence: CASSLRGTGVFRSGNTIYF.

This clone was seen only once. The chain links TRBV5-1 to TRBJ2-2; TRBD2 aligns across 7 bases. CDR1 is SGHRS, CDR2 YFSETQ, per germline. With V trimmed by 0 bases and J by 5 bases, 4 bases remained unmatched. CDR3 size: 15 residues. CDR3 sequence (DNA): TGCGCCAGCAGCTTGGGGCCGGGAGGAACCGGGGAGCTGTTTTTT. As protein: CASSLGPGGTGELFF.

V usage is TRBV12-3 or TRBV12-4 and J usage is TRBJ1-1, with D uncertain. The CDR3 contains 13 residues. Deletions cut 6 bases from V and 1 base from J, with 9 bases between. CDR3 sequence (DNA): TGTGCCAGCAGCCTCTACCAGAACACTGAAGCTTTCTTT. This sequence encodes CASSLYQNTEAFF.